Below are 18 T cell receptor beta chains sequenced from a single sample in a study of blood T cells in healthy people across ages. Then a second PCR, running about 6 to 11 cycles, was carried out with a sample-barcoded 5' primer and a J-beta primer mix. TCRdb reanalysed the 5' RACE reads using MiXCR and keeps one entry per CDR3 protein. Altogether around 970,000 distinct CDR3 sequences are present, roughly 51% being singletons, with the ten largest covering around a fifth. Input material: blood. These receptors all come from a woman in her fifties or sixties in good health.

This chain joins TRBV28 and TRBJ2-5, with D unresolved. The DNA end lines up better with TRBJ2-7; the J call may be wrong. The CDR3 covers 14 residues. Germline CDR1 is MDHEN and CDR2 is SYDVKM. The CDR3 loop reads CASSSTPRVAEQYF. The CDR3 nucleotides are TGTGCCAGCAGCTCTACACCTAGGGTCGCCGAGCAGTACTTC.

In regard to this clonotype: A clone one base away is much larger, so this may be a read error. The V call is TRBV12-3 or TRBV12-4, the J call TRBJ2-1; TRBD2 agrees at 11 bases. The tail of the sequence fits TRBJ2-7 better, so the J call may be wrong. The CDR3 is made up of 15 amino acids. Written as DNA, the CDR3 is TGTGCCAGCAGGACTGGACTAGCGGGTTACAATGAGCAGTACTTC. Translation gives CASRTGLAGYNEQYF.

This clonotype was detected only a few times. This chain joins TRBV4-1 and TRBJ2-3; D is ambiguous. Trimming removed 1 base at V and 2 bases at J, with 10 bases between. The CDR3 spans 15 residues. Looked up from germline, CDR1 is MGHRA and CDR2 is YSYEKL. The CDR3: CASSQGQHLTDTQYF. CDR3 nucleotide sequence: TGCGCCAGCAGCCAAGGCCAGCACCTCACAGATACGCAGTATTTT.

J is TRBJ2-5 and V is TRBV7-2; 7 nucleotides match TRBD2. The CDR3 extends over 14 amino acids. Germline V gene sequence: CDR1 SGHTA, CDR2 FQGNSA. Germline trimming cut 5 bases from V and 5 bases from J; bases unmatched to any gene: 8. The DNA for the CDR3 is TGTGCCAGCAGCACCCGCACCGGGAGGGAGACCCAGTACTTC. It yields the protein CASSTRTGRETQYF.

The chain uses TRBV3-1 and TRBJ2-7; D is unclear. V lost 1 base to trimming and J lost 1 base, with 11 bases between them. In germline, CDR1 is LGHDT, CDR2 YNNKEL (reference sequence). CDR3 length: 15 amino acids. In nucleotides, the CDR3 is TGTGCCAGCAGCCAAGGTCCCCAGGCATCCTACGAGCAGTACTTC. Amino acids: CASSQGPQASYEQYF.

The chain has TRBV10-3 and TRBJ2-7; D is possibly TRBD1 (7 bases). V shed 6 bases and J shed 3 bases, with 15 bases lying between them. The CDR3 covers 14 residues. Germline CDR1 and CDR2: ENHRY and SYGVKD. Written as DNA, the CDR3 is TGTGCCATCAGCGGGGGACAGCAAATCTACGAGCAGTACTTC. The encoded protein is CAISGGQQIYEQYF.

This clonotype was observed many times. The CDR3: CASSFSSRLGEQYF. Here the CDR3 DNA reads TGTGCCAGCAGCTTCAGTTCACGGTTAGGCGAGCAGTACTTC. V and J are TRBV7-2 and TRBJ2-7; the D is unclear. V was trimmed by 3 bases and J by 6 bases, leaving 15 bases between them. The CDR3 consists of 14 residues. CDR1 is SGHTA, CDR2 FQGNSA, per germline.

There are a few counts of this clonotype. The V and J genes are TRBV27 and TRBJ2-6, with D maybe TRBD2 (6 bases). Germline CDR1 is MNHEY and CDR2 is SMNVEV (reference sequence). The CDR3 is 17 residues long. V lost 1 base and J 2 bases, leaving 12 bases between the germline ends. The CDR3: CASSLLPGRTGANVLTF. Written as DNA, the CDR3 is TGTGCCAGCAGTTTATTACCGGGGAGGACTGGGGCCAACGTCCTGACTTTC. The complete variable domain, with remaining parts taken from reference TRBV27 and TRBJ2-6, reads EAQVTQNPRYLITVTGKKLTVTCSQNMNHEYMSWYRQDPGLGLRQIYYSMNVEVTDKGDVPEGYKVSRKEKRNFPLILESPSPNQTSLYFCASSLLPGRTGANVLTFGAGSRLTVL.

CDR3 nucleotides: TGTGCCAGCAGCCCGCGTCATGGGTTGAGCACAGATACGCAGTATTTT. This gives the protein CASSPRHGLSTDTQYF. This sequence joins TRBV7-9 and TRBJ2-3; D is uncertain. This CDR3 spans 16 amino acids. The germline gives CDR1 SEHNR, CDR2 FQNEAQ (reference sequence). V lost 5 bases and J 0 bases, leaving 15 bases between the germline ends.

The chain has TRBV7-2 and TRBJ2-7; 9 bases map to TRBD1. V was clipped by 1 base and J by 0 bases; unmatched bases: 4. The CDR3 totals 16 residues. Germline-derived CDR1 and CDR2 are SGHTA and FQGNSA. The CDR3 reads CASSLGGTGTSYEQYF. In nucleotides, the CDR3 is TGTGCCAGCAGCTTAGGAGGGACAGGGACCTCCTACGAGCAGTACTTC. The full variable domain, rest sourced from reference TRBV7-2 and TRBJ2-7, is GAGVSQSPSNKVTEKGKDVELRCDPISGHTALYWYRQSLGQGLEFLIYFQGNSAPDKSGLPSDRFSAERTGGSVSTLTIQRTQQEDSAVYLCASSLGGTGTSYEQYFGPGTRLTVT.

V usage is TRBV11-2 and J usage is TRBJ2-7; a possible D gene is TRBD1 (6 bases). The DNA end is more similar to TRBJ2-5, so the J call may be wrong. The CDR3 runs 16 residues. The V gene's germline CDR1 is SGHAT and CDR2 FQNNGV. The CDR3 protein is CASSLDRVGALETQYF. CDR3 DNA: TGTGCCAGCAGCTTAGATAGGGTGGGGGCCCTAGAGACCCAGTACTTC.

The rearrangement links TRBV7-2 to TRBJ2-7, with D hard to call. This CDR3 comprises 11 residues. Trimming left V 3 bases short and J 6 bases short, with 6 bases between. Germline CDR1 and CDR2: SGHTA and FQGNSA. The CDR3 sequence: CASSLKCEQYF. In DNA form, the CDR3 reads TGTGCCAGCAGCTTGAAGTGCGAGCAGTACTTC.

This clonotype was seen a few times. The chain is built from TRBV28 and TRBJ2-7; the match to TRBD2 covers 7 bases. The germline gives CDR1 MDHEN, CDR2 SYDVKM. Germline trimming cut 4 bases from V and 10 bases from J; bases unmatched to any gene: 16. This CDR3 is 15 amino acids long. CDR3 sequence: CASSSGAGVLFTQYF. The CDR3 nucleotides read TGTGCCAGCAGTTCAGGTGCGGGAGTCCTCTTTACCCAGTACTTC.

This clonotype was counted between two and nine times. The chain couples TRBV5-6 to TRBJ2-3, with unresolved D. The CDR3 is 16 amino acids. Germline V gene data show CDR1 as SGHDT and CDR2 as YYEEEE. With 9 bases removed from V and 8 bases from J, the gap between germline ends came to 28 bases. The CDR3 nucleotides read TGTGCCACCGACCCTCCCGGACCGAGCTTTTTGGCTACGCAGTATTTT. The encoded protein is CATDPPGPSFLATQYF.

This chain's CDR3 is CASSLTGEGNQPQHF. Written as DNA, the CDR3 is TGCGCCAGCAGCCTTACAGGGGAGGGAAATCAGCCCCAGCATTTT. The chain couples TRBV5-1 to TRBJ1-5; 7 positions agree with TRBD1. The CDR3 sequence is 15 residues long. CDR1 SGHRS and CDR2 YFSETQ come from the germline V gene. After removal of 4 bases from V and 4 bases from J, the junction contained 8 bases not matched to a gene.

There are many counts of this clonotype. This rearrangement joins TRBV29-1 to TRBJ2-7; 8 positions match TRBD2. With 6 bases clipped from V and 5 bases from J, the junction kept 6 bases outside the gene matches. The CDR3 extends over 12 amino acids. Looked up from germline, CDR1 is SQVTM and CDR2 is ANQGSEA. CDR3 amino acids: CSVRLAFNEQYF. The CDR3 nucleotides are TGCAGCGTCAGACTAGCGTTCAACGAGCAGTACTTC.

This chain joins TRBV7-3 and TRBJ2-3; D possibly uses TRBD1 or TRBD2 (6 bases each). CDR1 and CDR2 from the germline V gene are SGHTA and FQGTGA. The CDR3 loop spans 16 amino acids. The V end was cut by 0 bases, the J end by 5 bases, with 15 bases between. CDR3 in amino acids: CASSLTPGGLLDTQYF. The CDR3 nucleotides read TGTGCCAGCAGCTTAACGCCCGGGGGCCTCTTAGATACGCAGTATTTT.

This chain links TRBV13 with TRBJ2-3; maybe TRBD1 (6 bases). This CDR3 has 13 amino acids. V dropped 0 bases and J dropped 13 bases, with 14 bases sitting between them. Looked up from germline, CDR1 is PRHDT and CDR2 is FYEKMQ (reference sequence). The CDR3 loop is CASSLGRTAAEYF. Here the CDR3 DNA reads TGTGCCAGCAGCTTAGGTAGGACAGCCGCGGAGTATTTT. Variable domain in full (rest from reference TRBV13 and TRBJ2-3): AAGVIQSPRHLIKEKRETATLKCYPIPRHDTVYWYQQGPGQDPQFLISFYEKMQSDKGSIPDRFSAQQFSDYHSELNMSSLELGDSALYFCASSLGRTAAEYFGPGTRLTVL.